The 31 T cell receptor beta chains presented below share a single source sample, sequenced in a study of blood T cell repertoires in COVID-19. Produced via immunoSEQ multiplex PCR; TCRdb's table is partial and in-frame only. Among about 270,000 clones listed, 89% were seen once. Sample: peripheral blood. The origin of the receptors is a man in his fifties or sixties with acute or convalescent COVID-19.

The rearrangement links TRBV4-1 to TRBJ2-7; D is perhaps TRBD2 (7 bases). Germline V CDR1 and CDR2: MGHRA, YSYEKL. The V end lost 4 bases, the J end lost 4 bases, and 17 bases lay between the germline ends. The CDR3 spans 15 residues. The CDR3 region is CASSPVRGASYEQYF. In DNA form, the CDR3 reads TGCGCCAGCAGCCCGGTCCGGGGGGCCTCATACGAGCAGTACTTC.

The V gene is TRBV9, the J gene TRBJ1-2, with D perhaps matching TRBD1 (5 bases). Deletions cut 4 bases from V and 1 base from J, with 8 bases between. Looked up from germline, CDR1 is SGDLS and CDR2 is YYNGEE. This CDR3 contains 13 residues. As DNA, the CDR3 is TGTGCCAGCAGCCAAGGGGTTAACTATGGCTACACCTTC. It translates to CASSQGVNYGYTF.

The chain employs TRBV30 and TRBJ2-1; TRBD2 matches 8 bases. V dropped 2 bases and J dropped 0; count of bases not matched to a gene: 0. CDR1 is GTSNPN, CDR2 SVGIG, per germline (reference sequence). This CDR3 is 14 amino acids long. In nucleotides, the CDR3 is TGTGCCTGGAGTAGCGGGGGCTCCTACAATGAGCAGTTCTTC. It specifies CAWSSGGSYNEQFF.

CDR3 residues: CSASRGYNYGYTF. For the CDR3, the DNA is TGCAGTGCTAGTAGGGGTTATAACTATGGCTACACCTTC. The chain carries TRBV20-1 and TRBJ1-2, with D possibly being TRBD1 (5 bases). CDR1 is DFQATT, CDR2 SNEGSKA, per germline (reference sequence). There are 13 residues in the CDR3. Trimming left V 3 bases short and J 1 base short, with 9 bases between.

The rearrangement links TRBV10-2 to TRBJ1-2; TRBD1 matches 8 bases. This CDR3 spans 14 amino acids. V shed 4 bases and J 7 bases; nucleotides not matched to a gene: 8. The germline V gene has CDR1 WSHSY and CDR2 SAAADI. CDR3 protein: CASSAQRTGRGYTF. CDR3 coding DNA: TGCGCCAGCAGTGCCCAGAGGACAGGGCGTGGCTACACCTTC.

The chain is built from TRBV7-9 and TRBJ2-2; D perhaps matches TRBD1 (6 bases). V was shortened by 1 base and J by 3 bases, with 9 bases between the two germline ends. Germline-derived CDR1 and CDR2 are SEHNR and FQNEAQ (reference sequence). The CDR3 totals 15 residues. CDR3 protein: CASSLVQGYTGELFF. The DNA for the CDR3 is TGTGCCAGCAGCTTAGTGCAGGGGTACACCGGGGAGCTGTTTTTT.

This chain uses TRBV5-4 with TRBJ2-7; 9 bases are shared with TRBD1. There are 14 residues in the CDR3. V gave up 4 bases and J gave up 9 bases; unmatched junction bases: 11. Germline loops: CDR1 SGHNT, CDR2 YYREEE (reference sequence). DNA of the CDR3: TGTGCCAGCAGCCAACAGGGGGCAGGTGATGCGCAGTACTTC. It codes for CASSQQGAGDAQYF.

The V call is TRBV5-6, the J call TRBJ2-7; D gene ambiguous. V was trimmed by 3 bases and J by 1 base, leaving 8 bases between them. There are 13 residues in the CDR3. Germline V gene data show CDR1 as SGHDT and CDR2 as YYEEEE. DNA of the CDR3: TGTGCCAGCAGCTACCAGGCGTCCTACGAGCAGTACTTC. Protein: CASSYQASYEQYF.

The genes are TRBV2 and TRBJ1-6; 8 positions match TRBD1. Germline V gene data show CDR1 as SNHLY and CDR2 as FYNNEI. The CDR3 has 15 residues. J was trimmed by 7 bases and V by 6 bases; bases with no gene match: 8. Here the CDR3 DNA reads TGTGCCAGCAGCGTCGGGGACAGGAGAAATTCACCCCTCCACTTT. The encoded protein is CASSVGDRRNSPLHF. Full variable domain (missing parts from reference TRBV2 and TRBJ1-6): EPEVTQTPSHQVTQMGQEVILRCVPISNHLYFYWYRQILGQKVEFLVSFYNNEISEKSEIFDDQFSVERPDGSNFTLKIRSTKLEDSAMYFCASSVGDRRNSPLHFGNGTRLTVT.

The V and J genes are TRBV5-8 and TRBJ1-5; the D gene is possibly TRBD1 (6 bases). The CDR3 contains 13 residues. Per germline, CDR1 SGHTS and CDR2 YDEGEE. Trimming took 4 bases from V and 7 from J, leaving 12 bases between them. CDR3 sequence: CASSATGIQPQHF. The CDR3, as DNA: TGTGCCAGCAGCGCCACAGGGATCCAGCCCCAGCATTTT.

The genes are TRBV4-2 and TRBJ2-3, with D tentatively TRBD1 (6 bases). V was clipped by 1 base and J by 3 bases, with 11 bases between them. The CDR3 totals 15 residues. Germline assignment: CDR1 LGHNA and CDR2 YNFKEQ. CDR3 protein: CASSQVGQGTDTQYF. The CDR3 bases are TGTGCCAGCAGCCAAGTCGGGCAGGGGACAGATACGCAGTATTTT.

This rearrangement joins TRBV6-5 to TRBJ1-2, with 7 bases that match TRBD1. Germline trimming cut 7 bases from V and 4 bases from J; bases unmatched to any gene: 9. CDR3 size: 14 residues. CDR1 is MNHEY and CDR2 is SVGAGI in the germline V gene. CDR3 in DNA: TGTGCCAGCAAGAGGACAGGTCCCCGCTATGGCTACACCTTC. Its translation: CASKRTGPRYGYTF.

The rearrangement uses TRBV4-1 and TRBJ1-2; TRBD1 might be the D (6 bases). Germline CDR1 reads MGHRA; CDR2 reads YSYEKL. The germline V and J ends were trimmed by 3 bases and 2 bases, with 19 bases remaining between them. The CDR3 totals 17 residues. The CDR3 DNA sequence: TGCGCCAGCAGCCAGAGTATGATCAGGGGCGAGAACTATGGCTACACCTTC. Protein: CASSQSMIRGENYGYTF.

The rearrangement uses TRBV7-9 and TRBJ2-7; possibly TRBD2 for D (6 bases). Trimming stripped 5 bases from V and 7 bases from J, with 18 bases between. The CDR3 spans 14 residues. CDR1 and CDR2 (germline): SEHNR, FQNEAQ (reference sequence). The CDR3, as DNA: TGTGCCAGCAGCACCCACCTCCCCGGGGGTGAGCAGTACTTC. Translating it yields CASSTHLPGGEQYF.

The rearrangement links TRBV28 to TRBJ2-2; a weak D match, TRBD1 (6 bases). CDR3 length equals 15 residues. Trimming shortened V by 5 bases and J by 1 base, and 11 bases separated the two germline ends. Germline lookup yields CDR1 MDHEN and CDR2 SYDVKM. The CDR3 DNA follows: TGTGCCAGCAGTCTGGACAGACGGAACACCGGGGAGCTGTTTTTT. Encoded protein: CASSLDRRNTGELFF. The variable domain in full, with the rest retrieved from reference TRBV28 and TRBJ2-2, is DVKVTQSSRYLVKRTGEKVFLECVQDMDHENMFWYRQDPGLGLRLIYFSYDVKMKEKGDIPEGYSVSREKKERFSLILESASTNQTSMYLCASSLDRRNTGELFFGEGSRLTVL.

The chain combines TRBV9 with TRBJ2-2; 13 positions agree with TRBD2. Per the germline V gene, CDR1 is SGDLS and CDR2 is YYNGEE. CDR3 size: 19 residues. The trim removed 4 bases at V and 2 bases at J, leaving 11 bases unmatched. The CDR3 sequence: CASSHLYGLAGVNTGELFF. The CDR3 DNA is TGTGCCAGCAGCCACCTTTACGGACTAGCGGGGGTAAACACCGGGGAGCTGTTTTTT.

V gene TRBV13 combines with J gene TRBJ2-5, with 9 positions matching TRBD1. The CDR3 has 14 residues. Germline lookup yields CDR1 PRHDT and CDR2 FYEKMQ (reference sequence). With V trimmed by 5 bases and J by 6 bases, 7 bases remained unmatched. The CDR3 DNA reads as TGTGCCAGCAGCCCCCGGGACAGGGAGAAGACCCAGTACTTC. It is translated as CASSPRDREKTQYF.

The chain carries TRBV5-5 and TRBJ2-2; D might be TRBD2 (5 bases). Germline V gives CDR1 SGHKS, CDR2 YYEKEE (reference sequence). Trimming removed 7 bases from V and 6 bases from J, with 19 bases in between. The length of the CDR3 is 15 residues. The CDR3 spells CASAHLRGTAGELFF. CDR3 bases: TGTGCCAGCGCACACCTTCGGGGTACCGCCGGGGAGCTGTTTTTT.

This chain links TRBV6-4 with TRBJ2-2, with D perhaps matching TRBD1 (6 bases). Trimming stripped 8 bases from V and 5 bases from J, with 15 bases between. Looked up from germline, CDR1 is MRHNA and CDR2 is SNTAGT. This CDR3 has 14 residues. The CDR3 nucleotides are TGTGCCAGCCGCTGGGACATGGGGACCGGGGAGCTGTTTTTT. Its protein is CASRWDMGTGELFF.

This chain connects TRBV19 to TRBJ1-6; 7 bases fit TRBD1. The length of the CDR3 is 15 residues. Germline V gives CDR1 LNHDA, CDR2 SQIVND (reference sequence). With 3 bases clipped from V and 8 bases from J, the junction kept 7 bases outside the gene matches. The CDR3, as DNA: TGTGCCAGTAGTATCGAGAACAGGGGTGATTCACCCCTCCACTTT. Encoded protein: CASSIENRGDSPLHF.

The V gene is TRBV18, the J gene TRBJ2-5, with 13 bases matching TRBD2. After removal of 1 base from V and 2 bases from J, the junction contained 1 base not matched to a gene. Per germline, CDR1 KGHSH and CDR2 LQKENI. The CDR3 consists of 16 residues. The CDR3, as DNA: TGTGCCAGCTCACCACGGACTAGCGGGGGACAAGAGACCCAGTACTTC. The encoded protein is CASSPRTSGGQETQYF.

The rearrangement joins TRBV5-1 to TRBJ1-2, with 9 bases identical to TRBD1. The junction had 5 bases not matched to a gene; V was cut back by 5 bases and J by 3 bases. This CDR3 region has 14 residues. The germline gives CDR1 SGHRS, CDR2 YFSETQ. The CDR3 is CASSLGDRDYGYTF. The CDR3 region has the DNA TGCGCCAGCAGTTTAGGGGACAGGGACTATGGCTACACCTTC.

V is TRBV3-1 (or the pseudogene TRBV3-2) and J is TRBJ1-2; 9 bases are shared with TRBD1. The germline V gene has CDR1 LGHDT and CDR2 YNNKEL (reference sequence). V was pared by 4 bases and J by 7 bases, with 4 bases of the junction left unmatched. The CDR3 consists of 13 residues. CDR3 bases: TGTGCCAGCAGCCCAGGGACAGGGTCTGGCTACACCTTC. Translating it yields CASSPGTGSGYTF.

V gene TRBV6-5 combines with J gene TRBJ2-7; 7 bases agree with TRBD1. Trimming at V came to 6 bases and at J to 3 bases, leaving 5 bases not matched to a gene. The CDR3 consists of 13 residues. From germline, CDR1 is MNHEY and CDR2 SVGAGI. This CDR3 is CASRKQGNYEQYF. As DNA, the CDR3 is TGTGCCAGCAGAAAACAGGGGAACTACGAGCAGTACTTC.

The CDR3 loop is CATAKRGGWADTQYF. The CDR3 DNA follows: TGTGCCACCGCAAAGCGGGGGGGCTGGGCAGATACGCAGTATTTT. The rearrangement links TRBV15 to TRBJ2-3, with TRBD2 identical over 10 bases. Germline CDR1 reads LNHNV; CDR2 reads YYDKDF (reference sequence). V lost 8 bases to trimming and J lost 4 bases; unmatched junction nucleotides: 9. The CDR3 spans 15 residues.

This clone has only one observation. Other DNA sequences of this sample code for an identical CDR3. The rearrangement joins TRBV19 to TRBJ1-2; the match to TRBD1 covers 8 bases. This CDR3 region has 13 residues. With 6 bases clipped from V and 4 bases from J, the junction kept 4 bases outside the gene matches. CDR1 and CDR2 (germline): LNHDA, SQIVND (reference sequence). The CDR3 coding sequence is TGTGCCAGTAGGGGACAGGCGAGCTATGGCTACACCTTC. Translation gives CASRGQASYGYTF. Full variable domain (missing parts from reference TRBV19 and TRBJ1-2): DGGITQSPKYLFRKEGQNVTLSCEQNLNHDAMYWYRQDPGQGLRLIYYSQIVNDFQKGDIAEGYSVSREKKESFPLTVTSAQKNPTAFYLCASRGQASYGYTFGSGTRLTVV.

This chain joins TRBV27 and TRBJ1-3; a possible D gene is TRBD1 (5 bases). Germline V gene data show CDR1 as MNHEY and CDR2 as SMNVEV (reference sequence). The ends were cut back, 6 bases at V and 0 bases at J, with 15 bases in the middle. The length of the CDR3 is 16 residues. CDR3 amino acids: CASSTGPTASGNTIYF. The CDR3 DNA sequence: TGTGCCAGCAGCACAGGCCCAACGGCCTCTGGAAACACCATATATTTT.

The chain has TRBV12-5 and TRBJ2-7; 9 bases agree with TRBD1. In germline, CDR1 is LGHNT, CDR2 FRNRAP. The CDR3 extends over 14 amino acids. The ends lost 3 bases at V and 5 bases at J; junction bases unmatched: 5. The CDR3 nucleotides read TGTGCTAGTGGTTTTGGGGACAGGGACCACGAGCAGTACTTC. It encodes CASGFGDRDHEQYF.

This chain links TRBV10-3 with TRBJ2-3; no definite D call. Germline assignment: CDR1 ENHRY and CDR2 SYGVKD. The CDR3 covers 15 residues. Trimming shortened V by 6 bases and J by 3 bases, and 16 bases separated the two germline ends. This CDR3 reads CAISPATPRTDTQYF. CDR3 coding DNA: TGTGCCATCAGCCCTGCCACCCCGAGGACAGATACGCAGTATTTT.

The rearrangement joins TRBV11-1 to TRBJ1-2, with 7 bases identical to TRBD1. The CDR3 is 15 residues long. Germline loops: CDR1 SGHAT, CDR2 FQDESV (reference sequence). Trimming cost V 1 base and J 6 bases; bases outside gene matches: 8. The CDR3 bases are TGTGCCAGCAGCTTAGTCAAGGGGGCCTCGGATGGCTACACCTTC. It is translated as CASSLVKGASDGYTF.

The J gene is TRBJ2-5, the V gene TRBV28; 9 positions match TRBD2. This CDR3 contains 15 residues. Germline V lookup: CDR1 MDHEN, CDR2 SYDVKM. V was pared by 3 bases and J by 5 bases, with 7 bases of the junction left unmatched. CDR3 sequence reads: CASSFLSGGGETQYF. The CDR3, as DNA: TGTGCCAGCAGTTTCCTTAGCGGGGGAGGGGAGACCCAGTACTTC.